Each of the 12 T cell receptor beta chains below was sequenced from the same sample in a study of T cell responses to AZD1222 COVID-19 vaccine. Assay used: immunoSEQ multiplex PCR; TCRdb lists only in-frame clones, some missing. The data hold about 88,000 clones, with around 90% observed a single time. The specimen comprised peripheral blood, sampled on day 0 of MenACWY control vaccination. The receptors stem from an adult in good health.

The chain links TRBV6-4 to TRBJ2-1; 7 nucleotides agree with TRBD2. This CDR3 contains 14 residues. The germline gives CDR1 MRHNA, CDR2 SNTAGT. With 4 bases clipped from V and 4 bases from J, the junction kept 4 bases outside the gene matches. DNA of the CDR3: TGTGCCAGCAGTGCGGGAGCGGGGTACAATGAGCAGTTCTTC. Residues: CASSAGAGYNEQFF.

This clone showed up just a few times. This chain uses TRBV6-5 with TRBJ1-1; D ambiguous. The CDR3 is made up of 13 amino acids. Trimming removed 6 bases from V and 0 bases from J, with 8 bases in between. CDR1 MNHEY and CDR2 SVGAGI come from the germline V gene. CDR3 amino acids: CASSIEMNTEAFF. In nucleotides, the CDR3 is TGTGCCAGCAGCATTGAGATGAACACTGAAGCTTTCTTT.

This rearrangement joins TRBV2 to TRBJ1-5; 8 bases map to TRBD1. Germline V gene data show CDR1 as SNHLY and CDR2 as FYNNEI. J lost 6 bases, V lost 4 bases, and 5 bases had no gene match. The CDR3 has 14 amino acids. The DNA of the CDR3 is TGTGCCAGCAGTGGCGGACAGGGCTTTCAGCCCCAGCATTTT. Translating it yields CASSGGQGFQPQHF.

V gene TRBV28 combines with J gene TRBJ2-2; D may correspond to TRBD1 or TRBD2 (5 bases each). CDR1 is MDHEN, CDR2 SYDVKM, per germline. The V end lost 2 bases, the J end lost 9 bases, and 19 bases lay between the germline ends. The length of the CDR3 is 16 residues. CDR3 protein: CASSLIGSAGSRELFF. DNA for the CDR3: TGTGCCAGCAGTTTAATCGGCTCGGCAGGGAGCCGGGAGCTGTTTTTT.

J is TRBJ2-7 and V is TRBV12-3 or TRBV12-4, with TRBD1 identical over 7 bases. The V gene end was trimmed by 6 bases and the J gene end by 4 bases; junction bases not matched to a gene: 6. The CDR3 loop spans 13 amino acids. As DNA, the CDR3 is TGTGCCAGCAGCTATATACAGGGGTACGAGCAGTACTTC. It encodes CASSYIQGYEQYF.

CDR3 loop: CASSSLHRRNEQFF. DNA for the CDR3: TGTGCCAGCAGTTCCCTCCATAGACGGAATGAGCAGTTCTTC. The rearrangement uses TRBV28 and TRBJ2-1; no clear D. This CDR3 comprises 14 residues. CDR1 is MDHEN and CDR2 is SYDVKM in the germline V gene. V dropped 4 bases and J dropped 7 bases, with 14 bases sitting between them.

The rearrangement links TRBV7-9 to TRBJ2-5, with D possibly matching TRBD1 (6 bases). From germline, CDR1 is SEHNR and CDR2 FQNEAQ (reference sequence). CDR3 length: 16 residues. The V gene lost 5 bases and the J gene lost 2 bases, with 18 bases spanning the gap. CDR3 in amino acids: CASSLRGQSAQETQYF. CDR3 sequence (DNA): TGTGCCAGCAGCCTACGCGGACAGAGTGCTCAAGAGACCCAGTACTTC.

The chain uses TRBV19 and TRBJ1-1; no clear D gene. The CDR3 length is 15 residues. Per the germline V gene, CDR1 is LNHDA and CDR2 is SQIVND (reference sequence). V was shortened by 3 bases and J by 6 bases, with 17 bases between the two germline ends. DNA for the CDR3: TGTGCCAGTAGTATGACCGTTCTCGGGAGGGCTGAAGCTTTCTTT. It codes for CASSMTVLGRAEAFF.

Written as DNA, the CDR3 is TGTGCCAGTAGAAAAACTAGCGGGAGTCGAGAGACCCAGTACTTC. It is translated as CASRKTSGSRETQYF. The chain carries TRBV19 and TRBJ2-5; TRBD2 matches at 11 bases. The CDR3 loop spans 15 amino acids. Germline loops: CDR1 LNHDA, CDR2 SQIVND (reference sequence). Germline trimming cut 6 bases from V and 4 bases from J; bases unmatched to any gene: 7.

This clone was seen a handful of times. The CDR3 bases are TGTGCCACCAGCAGAGATATAGCGGTTCAATACGAGCAGTACTTC. Amino acid sequence: CATSRDIAVQYEQYF. The chain employs TRBV15 and TRBJ2-7, with a weak D call TRBD2 (6 bases). The germline CDR1 and CDR2 sequences are LNHNV and YYDKDF (reference sequence). V was shortened by 0 bases and J by 4 bases, with 13 bases between the two germline ends. This CDR3 has 15 residues.

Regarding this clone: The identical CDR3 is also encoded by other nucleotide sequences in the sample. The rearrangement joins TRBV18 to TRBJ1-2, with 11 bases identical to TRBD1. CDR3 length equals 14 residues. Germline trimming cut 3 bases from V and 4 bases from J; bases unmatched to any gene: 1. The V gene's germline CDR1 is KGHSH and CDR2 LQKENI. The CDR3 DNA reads TGTGCCAGCTCACCTGGACAGGGGGCCTATGGCTACACCTTC. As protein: CASSPGQGAYGYTF.

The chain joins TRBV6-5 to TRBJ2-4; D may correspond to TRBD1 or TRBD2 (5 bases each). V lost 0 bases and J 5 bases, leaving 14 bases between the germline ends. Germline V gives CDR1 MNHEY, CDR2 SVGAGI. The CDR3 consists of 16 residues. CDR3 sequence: CASSYSVGLAQNIQYF. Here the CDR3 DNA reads TGTGCCAGCAGTTACTCGGTGGGGCTAGCACAAAACATTCAGTACTTC.